The 5 T cell receptor beta chains given below trace back to one sample, sequenced in a study of regulatory T cells in long-lasting Graves disease. Combining iRepertoire HTBI primers with Arm-PCR of CDR3 regions, the authors built TCR beta libraries. TCRdb ran MiXCR on the multiplex PCR reads and lists one entry per CDR3 protein. The data show fewer than 350,000 distinct CDR3 sequences, 18% seen once. Time point here: newly diagnosed GD, antithyroid drugs for less than 3 months. PBMCs provided the RNA from which the TCR library was made. The sequences come from peripheral blood mononuclear cells (PBMCs), collected at new diagnosis, from a patient treated with antithyroid drugs. These receptors originate from a female donor with Graves disease.

This clonotype was observed a handful of times. The germline gene is not matched at one end of the junction; a read error may be the cause. The CDR3 loop is CSVDAGGAYNEQSF. In DNA, the CDR3 is TGCAGCGTTGATGCGGGAGGTGCCTACAATGAGCAGTCCTTC. The chain employs TRBV29-1 and TRBJ2-1, with TRBD2 identical over 8 bases. This CDR3 spans 14 amino acids. CDR1 and CDR2 (germline): SQVTM, ANQGSEA.

This clonotype has ten or more counts. This chain links TRBV19 with TRBJ2-1, with 11 bases matching TRBD1. V lost 4 bases and J lost 8; bases outside the gene matches: 7. The germline V gene has CDR1 LNHDA and CDR2 SQIVND (reference sequence). This CDR3 is built from 15 residues. CDR3 protein: CASSRRGQGVDEQFF. In nucleotides, the CDR3 is TGTGCCAGTAGTAGACGGGGACAGGGGGTCGATGAGCAGTTCTTC.

The sample holds many counts of this clonotype. The V and J genes are TRBV2 and TRBJ2-7, with 8 bases identical to TRBD2. The CDR3 has 14 amino acids. Germline V lookup: CDR1 SNHLY, CDR2 FYNNEI. The V segment lost 6 bases and the J segment 2 bases; nucleotides outside the gene matches: 6. The CDR3 protein is CASRRDGGAYEQYF. In DNA, the CDR3 is TGTGCCAGCAGAAGGGACGGGGGGGCCTACGAGCAGTACTTC.

This chain links TRBV29-1 with TRBJ2-1; D is unresolved. The length of the CDR3 is 12 residues. Per germline, CDR1 SQVTM and CDR2 ANQGSEA. Trimming stripped 3 bases from V and 3 bases from J, with 6 bases between. As DNA, the CDR3 is TGCAGCGTTGAGGGTGGCTACAATGAGCAGTTCTTC. This codes for CSVEGGYNEQFF.

This clonotype occurred many times. The chain has TRBV12-3 or TRBV12-4 and TRBJ2-7, with unresolved D. V shed 5 bases and J shed 2 bases, with 10 bases lying between them. The length of the CDR3 is 13 residues. DNA of the CDR3: TGTGCCAGCAGTAAGACGCTAACCTACGAGCAGTACTTC. This encodes CASSKTLTYEQYF.